This T cell receptor (beta chain) was obtained from a study of blood T cell repertoires in COVID-19. In the authors' workflow: By means of reference gene primer amplification, nucleated cell counts were estimated. Some clones are missing from TCRdb's copy, which holds only in-frame ones; the method was immunoSEQ multiplex PCR. V and J calls and clone size come straight from that table; D and trimming were deduced from the DNA. The sample contains 300,000 to 400,000 clones, 70% to 90% of which appear only once. This CDR3 comprises 19 residues. V lost 2 bases and J lost 6; bases outside the gene matches: 18. Germline CDR1 and CDR2: LNHNV and YYDKDF (reference sequence). This clone was seen just once.

The chain joins TRBV15 to TRBJ1-5; 8 nucleotides align to TRBD1. This sequence was found in a woman in her twenties or thirties with acute COVID-19. Sequencing used PBMCs or T cells enriched from blood (not recorded which). This CDR3 is CATSRPTPGQAPARQPQHF. The CDR3 bases are TGTGCCACCAGCAGACCGACGCCGGGACAGGCCCCTGCCCGTCAGCCCCAGCATTTT.